Shown below are 3 T cell receptor beta chains from a single sample sequenced in a study of blood T cell repertoires in COVID-19. The protocol was immunoSEQ multiplex PCR, while the TCRdb copy is restricted to in-frame clones and leaves out a portion. The table shows tens of thousands of clones, with roughly 80% occurring only once. The sample consisted of peripheral blood. These receptors were collected from a man between 70 and 80 years old with COVID-19, enrolled during active disease.

The CDR3 DNA reads TGTGCCAGCAGCCCCCAGCGGGGGAACAACAATGAGCAGTTCTTC. Its translation: CASSPQRGNNNEQFF. The chain combines TRBV11-2 with TRBJ2-1; the match to TRBD2 covers 8 bases. The trim removed 5 bases at V and 5 bases at J, leaving 8 bases unmatched. The germline V gene has CDR1 SGHAT and CDR2 FQNNGV. The CDR3 runs 15 residues.

The chain links TRBV10-2 to TRBJ2-7; D may be TRBD2 (6 bases). CDR1 and CDR2 from the germline V gene are WSHSY and SAAADI. V lost 6 bases to trimming and J lost 4 bases, with 13 bases between them. The CDR3 is 13 residues long. The CDR3 loop is CASSSGERYEQYF. In DNA form, the CDR3 reads TGCGCCAGCAGCTCGGGAGAAAGGTACGAGCAGTACTTC.

This chain links TRBV25-1 with TRBJ1-6; no reliable D call. The CDR3 totals 14 residues. In germline, CDR1 is MGHDK, CDR2 SYGVNS. V was cut by 5 bases and J by 7 bases, with 12 bases left in between. CDR3 in amino acids: CASSRMGSNSPLHF. The DNA of the CDR3 is TGTGCCAGCAGTCGAATGGGTAGCAATTCACCCCTCCACTTT.